These 22 T cell receptor beta chains were sequenced from one sample in a study of blood T cell repertoires in COVID-19. TCRdb's copy holds only in-frame clones and misses some; the assay was immunoSEQ multiplex PCR. The table has about 190,000 clones, 70% to 80% seen once. Sequenced material: peripheral blood. Receptors were obtained from a woman aged 45-65 years with acute or convalescent COVID-19.

The V call is TRBV28, the J call TRBJ1-1; 7 bases are a match to TRBD1. This CDR3 contains 13 residues. The ends lost 7 bases at V and 5 bases at J; junction bases unmatched: 7. CDR1 is MDHEN and CDR2 is SYDVKM in the germline V gene. CDR3 protein: CASNQGVPTEAFF. CDR3 in DNA: TGTGCCAGCAATCAGGGGGTGCCGACTGAAGCTTTCTTT.

This chain joins TRBV2 and TRBJ2-7; 8 positions agree with TRBD2. With 7 bases clipped from V and 1 base from J, the junction kept 6 bases outside the gene matches. Germline loops: CDR1 SNHLY, CDR2 FYNNEI. The CDR3 length is 14 residues. The CDR3 spells CASIKREHSYEQYF. The CDR3 DNA is TGTGCCAGCATAAAGCGGGAGCATTCCTACGAGCAGTACTTC. The entire variable domain, with the rest obtained from reference TRBV2 and TRBJ2-7, is as follows: EPEVTQTPSHQVTQMGQEVILRCVPISNHLYFYWYRQILGQKVEFLVSFYNNEISEKSEIFDDQFSVERPDGSNFTLKIRSTKLEDSAMYFCASIKREHSYEQYFGPGTRLTVT.

This clone was recorded only once. The V and J genes are TRBV5-1 and TRBJ2-3, with D possibly being TRBD2 (5 bases). The V and J ends lost 0 bases and 2 bases respectively, with 10 bases between them. In germline, CDR1 is SGHRS, CDR2 YFSETQ. CDR3 length equals 15 residues. The DNA for the CDR3 is TGCGCCAGCAGCTTGGTGGGCGGGTCCACAGATACGCAGTATTTT. Its translation: CASSLVGGSTDTQYF.

The chain has TRBV5-1 and TRBJ1-2; tentative D call: TRBD1 (6 bases). V dropped 10 bases and J dropped 4 bases, with 20 bases sitting between them. The CDR3 runs 14 residues. Germline V lookup: CDR1 SGHRS, CDR2 YFSETQ. CDR3 DNA: TGCGCCGGAAACGTACAGGGCACCTTCTATGGCTACACCTTC. Translating gives CAGNVQGTFYGYTF. The whole variable domain, filled in from reference TRBV5-1 and TRBJ1-2, reads KAGVTQTPRYLIKTRGQQVTLSCSPISGHRSVSWYQQTPGQGLQFLFEYFSETQRNKGNFPGRFSGRQFSNSRSEMNVSTLELGDSALYLCAGNVQGTFYGYTFGSGTRLTVV.

A few counts support this clone. V gene TRBV7-8 combines with J gene TRBJ1-2, with a possible D match to TRBD1 (5 bases). V shed 4 bases and J shed 8 bases, with 17 bases lying between them. This CDR3 has 14 amino acids. Per germline, CDR1 SGHVS and CDR2 FQNEAQ. The CDR3 loop is CASSSRAGSRGYTF. As DNA, the CDR3 is TGTGCCAGCAGCTCCCGCGCAGGGTCGCGGGGCTACACCTTC.

The V gene is TRBV18, the J gene TRBJ1-5, with 7 bases fitting TRBD1. Germline CDR1 reads KGHSH; CDR2 reads LQKENI. CDR3 length: 15 residues. V trimming: 5 bases; J trimming: 2 bases; junction bases outside the gene matches: 6. The CDR3 reads CASSDQGDGNQPQHF. CDR3 DNA: TGTGCCAGCTCAGATCAGGGGGACGGCAATCAGCCCCAGCATTTT.

This rearrangement joins TRBV3-1 (or the pseudogene TRBV3-2) to TRBJ2-7; D ambiguous. V was cut by 4 bases and J by 2 bases, with 9 bases left in between. CDR3 size: 13 residues. Germline loops: CDR1 LGHDT, CDR2 YNNKEL (reference sequence). CDR3 bases: TGTGCCAGCAGCCCTCGTTCCCCCTACGAGCAGTACTTC. Protein sequence: CASSPRSPYEQYF.

The chain combines TRBV5-1 with TRBJ2-7, with TRBD1 as a possible D gene (5 bases). Trimming took 0 bases from V and 3 from J, leaving 7 bases between them. There are 13 residues in the CDR3. Germline V gene lookup returns CDR1 SGHRS and CDR2 YFSETQ. DNA of the CDR3: TGCGCCAGCAGCTTGGAAAGGGGCTACGAGCAGTACTTC. Protein sequence: CASSLERGYEQYF.

V usage is TRBV11-2 and J usage is TRBJ2-1; 8 positions agree with TRBD2. The V gene end was trimmed by 2 bases and the J gene end by 4 bases; junction bases not matched to a gene: 4. Germline CDR1 SGHAT, CDR2 FQNNGV. This CDR3 is 15 amino acids long. The DNA of the CDR3 is TGTGCCAGCAGCTTATACGGGGGGGAATACAATGAGCAGTTCTTC. This codes for CASSLYGGEYNEQFF.

This chain joins TRBV7-6 and TRBJ1-4; the D is unclear. Trimming removed 1 base from V and 0 bases from J, with 6 bases in between. The CDR3 sequence is 15 residues long. Germline-derived CDR1 and CDR2 are SGHVS and FNYEAQ. For the CDR3, the DNA is TGTGCCAGCAGCTTAGAGACATCAACTAATGAAAAACTGTTTTTT. It encodes CASSLETSTNEKLFF.

J is TRBJ2-7 and V is TRBV11-2; 9 nucleotides line up with TRBD1. J lost 2 bases, V lost 5 bases, and 7 bases had no gene match. This CDR3 spans 15 amino acids. Germline CDR1 is SGHAT and CDR2 is FQNNGV. CDR3 DNA sequence: TGTGCCAGCAGCCGTGGGACAGGGACAACCTACGAGCAGTACTTC. Translated, it gives CASSRGTGTTYEQYF.

The chain carries TRBV3-1 (or the pseudogene TRBV3-2) and TRBJ2-5; the D gene is possibly TRBD2 (5 bases). The length of the CDR3 is 15 residues. The V gene's germline CDR1 is LGHDT and CDR2 YNNKEL (reference sequence). V lost 1 base, J lost 7 bases, and 16 bases lay in between. The CDR3 DNA sequence: TGTGCCAGCAGCCAAGGGCGGCAGGCGGCGGGGACCCAGTACTTC. Protein: CASSQGRQAAGTQYF.

The chain has TRBV6-6 and TRBJ2-7; 8 positions agree with TRBD2. The trim removed 8 bases at V and 3 bases at J, leaving 9 bases unmatched. CDR1 MNHNY and CDR2 SVGAGI come from the germline V gene (reference sequence). This CDR3 is built from 14 residues. CDR3 nucleotide sequence: TGTGCCAGCTCCCCCGGGGGGGCCGACTACGAGCAGTACTTC. Translating gives CASSPGGADYEQYF.

The genes are TRBV3-1 (or the pseudogene TRBV3-2) and TRBJ1-3; TRBD1 is a possible D gene (5 bases). V was shortened by 4 bases and J by 6 bases, with 7 bases between the two germline ends. Germline lookup yields CDR1 LGHDT and CDR2 YNNKEL (reference sequence). The CDR3 extends over 12 amino acids. The CDR3: CASSLGENTIYF. CDR3 coding DNA: TGTGCCAGCAGCCTAGGGGAAAACACCATATATTTT.

This clone was counted a few times. CDR3 in DNA: TGTGCCAGTAGTATAGACTTCTCGACAGGTCGGATTGGCTACACCTTC. Translating gives CASSIDFSTGRIGYTF. The gene calls are TRBV19 and TRBJ1-2; tentative D call: TRBD1 (6 bases). The germline V gene encodes CDR1 LNHDA and CDR2 SQIVND (reference sequence). The CDR3 is 16 amino acids. V shed 0 bases and J shed 7 bases, with 18 bases lying between them.

V is TRBV28 and J is TRBJ2-7, with 10 bases aligning to TRBD2. CDR3 length: 16 residues. V shed 6 bases and J 4 bases; nucleotides not matched to a gene: 12. Germline V lookup: CDR1 MDHEN, CDR2 SYDVKM. CDR3 residues: CASSSTAGGRGYEQYF. The CDR3 nucleotides read TGTGCCAGCAGCTCTACAGCGGGAGGGCGTGGGTACGAGCAGTACTTC.

The chain employs TRBV11-2 and TRBJ2-2, with D hard to call. There are 14 residues in the CDR3. In germline, CDR1 is SGHAT, CDR2 FQNNGV. V lost 2 bases and J lost 0, with 4 bases in between. CDR3 loop: CASSLQANTGELFF. As DNA, the CDR3 is TGTGCCAGCAGCTTACAGGCGAACACCGGGGAGCTGTTTTTT.

This clone has more than one count but fewer than ten. The V and J genes are TRBV5-5 and TRBJ1-5; D remains ambiguous. The germline gives CDR1 SGHKS, CDR2 YYEKEE (reference sequence). Trimming took 0 bases from V and 5 from J, leaving 9 bases between them. The CDR3 extends over 14 amino acids. CDR3: CASSLEAYHQPQHF. CDR3 coding DNA: TGTGCCAGCAGCTTGGAAGCATACCATCAGCCCCAGCATTTT.

The chain couples TRBV7-2 to TRBJ2-3; TRBD2 agrees at 9 bases. Trimming removed 5 bases from V and 1 base from J; junction bases left unmatched: 4. Germline CDR1 is SGHTA and CDR2 is FQGNSA. There are 15 residues in the CDR3. The CDR3 nucleotides are TGTGCCAGCAGCCCCTGGACTAGCGGCACAGATACGCAGTATTTT. Residues: CASSPWTSGTDTQYF.

The chain has TRBV12-3 or TRBV12-4 and TRBJ2-7; unclear D gene. The CDR3 sequence is 13 residues long. V shed 1 base and J shed 7 bases, with 11 bases lying between them. The CDR3 spells CASSLDGTREQYF. The CDR3 nucleotides are TGTGCCAGCAGTTTAGACGGTACGAGAGAGCAGTACTTC.

This clone appeared a single time. The DNA of the CDR3 is TGTGCCAGCAGTTTCGGAATAGCGGGAGCAGGAACAGATACGCAGTATTTT. Its protein is CASSFGIAGAGTDTQYF. This rearrangement joins TRBV28 to TRBJ2-3; TRBD2 agrees at 9 bases. V gave up 3 bases and J gave up 3 bases; unmatched junction bases: 10. CDR1 is MDHEN and CDR2 is SYDVKM in the germline V gene. The CDR3 has 17 residues.

The chain carries TRBV5-6 and TRBJ1-2; no clear D. V gave up 1 base and J gave up 6 bases, with 16 bases separating them. CDR3 length: 15 residues. Per the germline V gene, CDR1 is SGHDT and CDR2 is YYEEEE. The DNA for the CDR3 is TGTGCCAGCAGCTTGCTCGTCCACTCAGGCAATGGCTACACCTTC. Translating it yields CASSLLVHSGNGYTF.